This is a list of T cell receptor beta chains from one sample in a study of blood T cell repertoires in COVID-19. Measured with immunoSEQ multiplex PCR; TCRdb has only the in-frame clones, and not every one. The table shows about 87,000 clones, with about 84% occurring only once. Sequences were obtained from peripheral blood. These receptors originate from a human donor in a cohort sampled during active COVID-19. CDR3s leave out the opening cysteine and the closing phenylalanine or tryptophan. The order of the fields is J gene, V gene, CDR3 protein.

j_call: TRBJ1-1
v_call: TRBV11-2
cdr3_aa: ASSSRGRNTEAF

j_call: TRBJ2-7
v_call: TRBV6-5
cdr3_aa: ASSLSSYEQY

j_call: TRBJ2-3
v_call: TRBV5-1
cdr3_aa: ASSPAGDTQY

j_call: TRBJ2-1
v_call: TRBV28
cdr3_aa: ASSLRLAVYNEQF

j_call: TRBJ2-5
v_call: TRBV5-4
cdr3_aa: ASSVGTGQIKETQY

j_call: TRBJ2-2
v_call: TRBV4-2
cdr3_aa: ASSLGGTGELF

j_call: TRBJ1-1
v_call: TRBV7-2
cdr3_aa: ASSLALMGSEAF

j_call: TRBJ1-4
v_call: TRBV5-8
cdr3_aa: ASSWTGRDEKLF

j_call: TRBJ1-1
v_call: TRBV30
cdr3_aa: AWSYRGGFTEAF

j_call: TRBJ2-7
v_call: TRBV7-2
cdr3_aa: ASSPRNSQKKSYEQY

j_call: TRBJ2-3
v_call: TRBV11-3
cdr3_aa: ASSPGGTASTDTQY